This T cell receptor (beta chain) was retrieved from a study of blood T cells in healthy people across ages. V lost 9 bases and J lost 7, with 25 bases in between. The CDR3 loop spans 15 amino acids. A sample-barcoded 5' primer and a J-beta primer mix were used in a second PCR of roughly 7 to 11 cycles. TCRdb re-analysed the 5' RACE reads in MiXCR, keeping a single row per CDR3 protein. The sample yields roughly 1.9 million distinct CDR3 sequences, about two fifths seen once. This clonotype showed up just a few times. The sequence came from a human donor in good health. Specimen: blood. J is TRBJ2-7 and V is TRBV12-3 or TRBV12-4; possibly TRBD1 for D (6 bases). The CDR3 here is CASGSTGQGPGEQYF. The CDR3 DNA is TGTGCCAGTGGGTCCACGGGGCAGGGGCCGGGGGAGCAGTACTTC.